The 12 T cell receptor beta chains below were found in one sample sequenced in a study of siplizumab effects on memory and regulatory T cells. Profiling relied on immunoSEQ multiplex PCR, and the TCRdb table lists in-frame clones only, not all of them. The profile shows 80,000 to 130,000 clones, roughly 94% of them singletons. Source material: Tregs sorted from blood. These receptors were taken from a human donor in good health.

The chain has TRBV6-1 and TRBJ2-5, with TRBD2 identical over 9 bases. From germline, CDR1 is MNHNS and CDR2 SASEGT. V lost 0 bases and J lost 6; bases outside the gene matches: 11. The CDR3 length is 17 residues. The CDR3 loop reads CASSEALLAGMEKTQYF. The CDR3 DNA reads as TGTGCCAGCAGTGAAGCGCTTCTAGCGGGAATGGAGAAGACCCAGTACTTC.

V gene TRBV4-1 combines with J gene TRBJ2-7; D is possibly TRBD2 (5 bases). Germline V lookup: CDR1 MGHRA, CDR2 YSYEKL. This CDR3 comprises 14 residues. V was shortened by 2 bases and J by 4 bases, with 12 bases between the two germline ends. CDR3 protein: CASSQKTRDYEQYF. CDR3 DNA: TGCGCCAGCAGCCAAAAAACGAGGGATTACGAGCAGTACTTC.

This sequence joins TRBV9 and TRBJ2-5; 10 nucleotides agree with TRBD2. The CDR3 has 15 amino acids. Germline CDR1 is SGDLS and CDR2 is YYNGEE. Trimming at V came to 0 bases and at J to 4 bases, leaving 3 bases not matched to a gene. The CDR3 DNA is TGTGCCAGCAGCGTAGGGGCTAGCGGGAGAGAGACCCAGTACTTC. This codes for CASSVGASGRETQYF.

The chain employs TRBV29-1 and TRBJ2-1, with TRBD2 matching over 13 bases. The germline CDR1 and CDR2 sequences are SQVTM and ANQGSEA. The CDR3 extends over 14 amino acids. V was clipped by 8 bases and J by 7 bases; unmatched bases: 8. In DNA form, the CDR3 reads TGCAGCTTGTCACCGGGACTAGCGGGAAATGAGCAGTTCTTC. Its protein product is CSLSPGLAGNEQFF.

The chain links TRBV11-2 to TRBJ2-4, with 12 nucleotides matching TRBD2. Unmatched junction bases numbered 12, after V lost 5 bases and J lost 7 bases. There are 17 residues in the CDR3. Germline CDR1 SGHAT, CDR2 FQNNGV. This CDR3 is CASSPRLAGAFWNIQYF. CDR3 in DNA: TGTGCCAGCAGCCCCAGACTAGCGGGAGCTTTCTGGAACATTCAGTACTTC.

This clone was picked up one time. This sequence joins TRBV4-1 and TRBJ2-5; 12 bases are shared with TRBD2. The junction had 5 bases not matched to a gene; V was cut back by 7 bases and J by 2 bases. Per the germline V gene, CDR1 is MGHRA and CDR2 is YSYEKL. CDR3 size: 15 residues. CDR3 loop: CASTRTSGIQETQYF. The CDR3 region has the DNA TGCGCCAGCACCCGGACTAGCGGGATTCAAGAGACCCAGTACTTC.

The rearrangement links TRBV7-2 to TRBJ1-2; 9 positions match TRBD1. With 6 bases clipped from V and 0 bases from J, the junction kept 8 bases outside the gene matches. Germline-derived CDR1 and CDR2 are SGHTA and FQGNSA. The CDR3 has 16 residues. CDR3 sequence reads: CASRDSGTGSNYGYTF. CDR3 coding DNA: TGTGCCAGCAGAGACTCCGGGACAGGGTCTAACTATGGCTACACCTTC.

This chain joins TRBV5-6 and TRBJ2-2; 12 bases agree with TRBD2. The CDR3 consists of 18 residues. With 2 bases clipped from V and 3 bases from J, the junction kept 8 bases outside the gene matches. Germline V gives CDR1 SGHDT, CDR2 YYEEEE. CDR3 amino acids: CASSFHGTSGPYTGELFF. The CDR3 region has the DNA TGTGCCAGCAGCTTTCATGGGACTAGCGGGCCTTACACCGGGGAGCTGTTTTTT.

The chain has TRBV10-3 and TRBJ2-2, with D unresolved. The CDR3 covers 15 residues. Germline V gives CDR1 ENHRY, CDR2 SYGVKD. V was clipped by 4 bases and J by 7 bases, with 16 bases between them. This CDR3 reads CAISGSALPHGELFF. Here the CDR3 DNA reads TGTGCCATCAGTGGGTCGGCCTTGCCTCACGGGGAGCTGTTTTTT.

This chain joins TRBV11-2 and TRBJ2-7; the D call may be TRBD1 or TRBD2 (6 bases each). V was trimmed by 1 base and J by 1 base, leaving 14 bases between them. This CDR3 has 16 amino acids. Germline V gene data show CDR1 as SGHAT and CDR2 as FQNNGV. CDR3 DNA: TGTGCCAGCAGCTTAGTACGGGGGCGCGGGTCCTACGAGCAGTACTTC. It specifies CASSLVRGRGSYEQYF. The complete variable domain, with remaining parts taken from reference TRBV11-2 and TRBJ2-7, reads EAGVAQSPRYKIIEKRQSVAFWCNPISGHATLYWYQQILGQGPKLLIQFQNNGVVDDSQLPKDRFSAERLKGVDSTLKIQPAKLEDSAVYLCASSLVRGRGSYEQYFGPGTRLTVT.

The CDR3 loop is CASSLGPYGDTQYF. The CDR3 coding sequence is TGTGCCAGCAGCTTGGGACCGTATGGAGATACGCAGTATTTT. This chain connects TRBV7-2 to TRBJ2-3; the D call may be TRBD1 or TRBD2 (5 bases each). Trimming pared 3 bases from V and 5 bases from J, leaving 12 bases between. CDR1 and CDR2 (germline): SGHTA, FQGNSA. The CDR3 runs to 14 residues.

This chain connects TRBV7-8 to TRBJ1-2; weak D call: TRBD1 (5 bases). Germline CDR1 is SGHVS and CDR2 is FQNEAQ. This CDR3 comprises 15 residues. V lost 2 bases and J lost 4, with 14 bases in between. Here the CDR3 reads CASSLTHRLPYGYTF. Written as DNA, the CDR3 is TGTGCCAGCAGCTTAACTCACAGGCTCCCCTATGGCTACACCTTC.